The present TCR beta chain was sequenced within a study of CD8 T cells in Susac syndrome. With random hexamers, roughly 0.45 to 1 ug RNA was reverse transcribed. The immunoSEQ assay covered 54 Vbeta and 13 Jbeta segments for CDR3. MiXCR was run by TCRdb on the immunoSEQ multiplex PCR reads, yielding one entry per CDR3 protein. The table includes 300,000 or so distinct CDR3 sequences, under 95% detected once. The receptor was derived from a human donor with multiple sclerosis. Sequenced material: CD4+ T cells from PBMCs.

CDR3 coding DNA: TGTGCCAGCAGTTTAGGCACTGGACGGGCCAATCAGCCCCAGCATTTT. Translating it yields CASSLGTGRANQPQHF. This sequence joins TRBV12-3 or TRBV12-4 and TRBJ1-5; D ambiguous. CDR3 length: 16 residues. V was trimmed by 1 base and J by 3 bases, leaving 13 bases between them.